A single sample gave rise to the 16 T cell receptor beta chains below, sequenced in a study of OX40 agonist ivuxolimab in advanced cancers. The method was immunoSEQ multiplex PCR; TCRdb's version includes in-frame clones alone and lacks a portion of them. The sample has approximately 60,000 clones, about 82% seen once. The sequenced sample was CD4+ or CD8+ T cells sorted from blood, obtained in a trial of the OX40 agonist ivuxolimab. Source of these receptors: an adult with an advanced solid tumor such as melanoma, head and neck, liver or kidney cancer.

This chain connects TRBV9 to TRBJ2-5; D possibly uses TRBD1 or TRBD2 (5 bases each). TRBJ2-7 matches the DNA end more closely, so the J call is doubtful. The CDR3 length is 15 residues. Germline V CDR1 and CDR2: SGDLS, YYNGEE. Here the CDR3 reads CASSVGLGPQYEQYF. The CDR3 DNA reads TGTGCCAGCAGCGTTGGCCTGGGACCCCAGTACGAGCAGTACTTC.

V gene TRBV30 combines with J gene TRBJ1-5; TRBD1 agrees at 8 bases. The CDR3 runs to 13 residues. J was trimmed by 2 bases and V by 8 bases; bases with no gene match: 5. Germline V gives CDR1 GTSNPN, CDR2 SVGIG (reference sequence). The CDR3 coding sequence is TGTGCCCTTGACAGGGGCGGCAATCAGCCCCAGCATTTT. Translated: CALDRGGNQPQHF. Looking up the rest from reference TRBV30 and TRBJ1-5 gives the full variable domain: SQTIHQWPATLVQPVGSPLSLECTVEGTSNPNLYWYRQAAGRGLQLLFYSVGIGQISSEVPQNLSASRPQDRQFILSSKKLLLSDSGFYLCALDRGGNQPQHFGDGTRLSIL.

This clone was observed once. The chain joins TRBV5-1 to TRBJ2-7; D gene ambiguous. V was pared by 0 bases and J by 2 bases, with 21 bases between. There are 18 residues in the CDR3. Germline CDR1 and CDR2: SGHRS and YFSETQ. The CDR3 bases are TGCGCCAGCAGCTTGGGTAGAAGGGTACGAGGCCCTACCTACGAGCAGTACTTC. Its translation: CASSLGRRVRGPTYEQYF.

The CDR3 spells CASSLTRNTEAFF. The CDR3 region has the DNA TGTGCCAGCAGCTTAACGAGGAACACTGAAGCTTTCTTT. The chain employs TRBV7-6 and TRBJ1-1; D ambiguous. Deletions cut 2 bases from V and 1 base from J, with 5 bases between. Germline assignment: CDR1 SGHVS and CDR2 FNYEAQ. The CDR3 loop spans 13 amino acids.

The J gene is TRBJ2-4, the V gene TRBV5-1; 7 bases match TRBD2. Trimming took 0 bases from V and 4 from J; bases not matched to a gene: 4. The CDR3 is 15 amino acids. Per the germline V gene, CDR1 is SGHRS and CDR2 is YFSETQ. In DNA, the CDR3 is TGCGCCAGCAGCTTGGAGGCAGCGGGAAAAAACATTCAGTACTTC. This translates into CASSLEAAGKNIQYF.

The chain has TRBV2 and TRBJ1-1, with TRBD1 matching 8 bases. Losses at the gene ends were 6 bases for V and 3 bases for J; bases not matched to a gene: 6. CDR1 is SNHLY, CDR2 FYNNEI, per germline. This CDR3 spans 14 amino acids. The DNA of the CDR3 is TGTGCCAGCAGCCTACAGGGGGATGACACTGAAGCTTTCTTT. It is translated as CASSLQGDDTEAFF.

This clone was found a few times. This chain links TRBV28 with TRBJ1-1; TRBD1 is a possible D gene (6 bases). Trimming stripped 6 bases from V and 1 base from J, with 9 bases between. The length of the CDR3 is 13 residues. Germline lookup yields CDR1 MDHEN and CDR2 SYDVKM. The DNA for the CDR3 is TGTGCCAGCAGGGAGACAGGGAACACTGAAGCTTTCTTT. Encoded protein: CASRETGNTEAFF. The complete variable domain, with remaining parts taken from reference TRBV28 and TRBJ1-1, reads DVKVTQSSRYLVKRTGEKVFLECVQDMDHENMFWYRQDPGLGLRLIYFSYDVKMKEKGDIPEGYSVSREKKERFSLILESASTNQTSMYLCASRETGNTEAFFGQGTRLTVV.

The rearrangement links TRBV19 to TRBJ1-3, with D unresolved. Germline lookup yields CDR1 LNHDA and CDR2 SQIVND (reference sequence). This CDR3 contains 14 residues. V lost 3 bases and J lost 0, with 6 bases in between. CDR3 in DNA: TGTGCCAGTAGTATCGGAAACTCTGGAAACACCATATATTTT. Protein sequence: CASSIGNSGNTIYF.

The rearrangement links TRBV6-5 to TRBJ1-2; 8 nucleotides match TRBD1. The CDR3 has 13 residues. Germline trimming cut 6 bases from V and 4 bases from J; bases unmatched to any gene: 4. Germline CDR1 and CDR2: MNHEY and SVGAGI. The CDR3 loop is CASSRQGRYGYTF. CDR3 sequence (DNA): TGTGCCAGCAGCCGACAGGGGCGCTATGGCTACACCTTC.

A note on this clone: The same CDR3 also results from other DNA sequences found in this sample. The chain has TRBV12-5 and TRBJ2-7; D call uncertain. The CDR3 contains 15 residues. V was clipped by 3 bases and J by 5 bases, with 17 bases between them. Germline V gene data show CDR1 as LGHNT and CDR2 as FRNRAP. In DNA, the CDR3 is TGTGCTAGTGGTTTAGTAGTGCCACAGTCCCACGAGCAGTACTTC. Translation: CASGLVVPQSHEQYF.

CDR3 in amino acids: CASSELWADTEAFF. The CDR3 DNA is TGTGCCAGCAGTGAACTGTGGGCGGACACTGAAGCTTTCTTT. The chain links TRBV6-1 to TRBJ1-1; D uncertain. V was shortened by 2 bases and J by 3 bases, with 10 bases between the two germline ends. Germline CDR1 reads MNHNS; CDR2 reads SASEGT. The CDR3 is 14 amino acids.

The rearrangement uses TRBV27 and TRBJ2-1; weak D call: TRBD2 (6 bases). Trimming removed 3 bases from V and 3 bases from J, with 18 bases in between. CDR3 size: 17 residues. CDR1 and CDR2 from the germline V gene are MNHEY and SMNVEV (reference sequence). CDR3 residues: CASSLRPAGPNYNEQFF. The CDR3, as DNA: TGTGCCAGCAGTTTGCGTCCGGCGGGACCTAACTACAATGAGCAGTTCTTC.

The chain employs TRBV6-5 and TRBJ1-4; D may be TRBD1 (6 bases). This CDR3 has 14 amino acids. Per germline, CDR1 MNHEY and CDR2 SVGAGI. V was clipped by 4 bases and J by 5 bases, with 11 bases between them. The CDR3 sequence: CASSSQGQNEKLFF. CDR3 sequence (DNA): TGTGCCAGCAGTTCACAGGGCCAAAATGAAAAACTGTTTTTT.

The genes are TRBV5-4 and TRBJ1-1; 8 nucleotides line up with TRBD1. Germline CDR1 reads SGHNT; CDR2 reads YYREEE (reference sequence). The CDR3 extends over 13 amino acids. V shed 8 bases and J 10 bases; nucleotides not matched to a gene: 13. The CDR3 nucleotides read TGTGCCAGTCTACTTGACAGGGGCCCGAGAGCTTTCTTT. Translation gives CASLLDRGPRAFF.

V usage is TRBV5-6 and J usage is TRBJ2-2; weak D call: TRBD1 (6 bases). The CDR3 runs to 16 residues. V was trimmed by 4 bases and J by 8 bases, leaving 21 bases between them. CDR1 is SGHDT, CDR2 YYEEEE, per germline. This CDR3 reads CASSPRQKQGLGELFF. The CDR3 nucleotides are TGTGCCAGCAGCCCAAGACAGAAACAGGGTCTTGGGGAGCTGTTTTTT. Together with reference TRBV5-6 and TRBJ2-2, the CDR3 gives the full variable domain: DAGVTQSPTHLIKTRGQQVTLRCSPKSGHDTVSWYQQALGQGPQFIFQYYEEEERQRGNFPDRFSGHQFPNYSSELNVNALLLGDSALYLCASSPRQKQGLGELFFGEGSRLTVL.

This clone was seen only once. The chain couples TRBV4-1 to TRBJ2-1; TRBD1 might be the D (6 bases). The CDR3 consists of 17 residues. Trimming took 0 bases from V and 7 from J, leaving 19 bases between them. Germline V lookup: CDR1 MGHRA, CDR2 YSYEKL. The CDR3 DNA reads TGCGCCAGCAGCCAAGAGGCACGGGTCACAGGGAGAAATGAGCAGTTCTTC. Its protein product is CASSQEARVTGRNEQFF.